The rows below give T cell receptor beta chains drawn from one sample of a study of T cells after yellow fever vaccination. Via MiXCR, TCRdb re-called the 5' RACE reads, giving one row per CDR3 protein. Of about 360,000 distinct CDR3 sequences listed, roughly 6.1% were seen once; the top ten hold about 15%. Sequenced material: PBMCs, taken 5 days after the yellow fever booster vaccination. The receptor set was obtained from a man under 40 who received the YFV17D yellow fever vaccine. CDR3s include the opening cysteine and the closing phenylalanine or tryptophan. The D gene is left open where the match is weak. The size field is filled for only some rows; it gives once, few, many or a size class.

V	J	D	size	DNA	CDR3
TRBV28	TRBJ2-1	TRBD2	many	TGTGCCAGCACAGGGGAGACTAGCGGGTTCTACAATGAGCAGTTCTTC	CASTGETSGFYNEQFF
TRBV29-1	TRBJ2-2	.	.	TGCAGCGTTGAAGTGGTTAAGGTCTACACCGGGGAGCTGTTTTTT	CSVEVVKVYTGELFF
TRBV3-1	TRBJ2-1	.	few	TGTGCCAGCAGCCAAGGGGTACTGGTCTCCTACAATGAGCAGTTCTTC	CASSQGVLVSYNEQFF
TRBV6-1	TRBJ2-1	TRBD2	many	TGTGCCAGCAGTCCACTTATTAGCGGGAGGGCCCACAATGAGCAGTTCTTC	CASSPLISGRAHNEQFF
TRBV27	TRBJ2-3	.	many	TGTGCCAGCAGTGCCAGGGACTGGCTGTGGACGCAGTATTTT	CASSARDWLWTQYF
TRBV28	TRBJ2-3	TRBD2	.	TGTGCCAGCACCGTGGCAGGGGGGACCTTAGCGGGAGAGAGCACAGATACGCAGTATTTT	CASTVAGGTLAGESTDTQYF
TRBV6-5	TRBJ2-5	.	few	TGTGCCACGCGAAGGAAGGAGACCCAGTACTTC	CATRRKETQYF
TRBV6-5	TRBJ1-5	.	few	TGTGCCAGCAGTTACTCAGCGGGCAATCAGCCCCAGCATTTT	CASSYSAGNQPQHF
TRBV18	TRBJ2-3	TRBD2	many	TGTGCCAGCTCACCAACAGCGGGATTGGGCACAGATACGCAGTATTTT	CASSPTAGLGTDTQYF
TRBV7-6	TRBJ1-4	.	.	TGTGCCAGCAGCTTAAGGATGTCAGATGAAAAACTGTTTTTT	CASSLRMSDEKLFF
TRBV5-6	TRBJ1-5	.	many	TGTGCCAGCAGCTTCTATGGCATGCCCCAGCATTTT	CASSFYGMPQHF
TRBV7-2	TRBJ2-7	TRBD1	few	TGTGCCAGCAGCAACCTCCGGGACAGGACCTACGAGCAGTACTTC	CASSNLRDRTYEQYF
TRBV28	TRBJ2-3	.	few	TGTGCCAGCAGTTTCCACCGGACTAGCACAGATACGCAGTATTTT	CASSFHRTSTDTQYF